These 12 T cell receptor beta chains were sequenced from one sample in a study of OX40 agonist ivuxolimab in advanced cancers. The protocol was immunoSEQ multiplex PCR, while the TCRdb copy is restricted to in-frame clones and leaves out a portion. The repertoire holds under 50,000 clones, 75% to 90% seen once, with about 0.37% in the top ten. The sample consisted of CD4+ or CD8+ T cells sorted from blood, taken in a trial of the OX40 agonist ivuxolimab. The source of these receptors is an adult with an advanced solid tumor such as melanoma, head and neck, liver or kidney cancer.

The CDR3 DNA reads TGTGCCAGCAGCCAGAGTGGGGGAGGGGGCTATGGCTACACCTTC. Amino acid sequence: CASSQSGGGGYGYTF. The chain joins TRBV4-2 to TRBJ1-2; tentative D call: TRBD1 (6 bases). Trimming shortened V by 3 bases and J by 4 bases, and 15 bases separated the two germline ends. The CDR3 runs 15 residues. Germline assignment: CDR1 LGHNA and CDR2 YNFKEQ.

V usage is TRBV7-9 and J usage is TRBJ1-1; D is possibly TRBD1 (6 bases). The ends were cut back, 2 bases at V and 3 bases at J, with 13 bases in the middle. Germline CDR1 and CDR2: SEHNR and FQNEAQ (reference sequence). There are 15 residues in the CDR3. DNA for the CDR3: TGTGCCAGCAGCTTAATCCGGGGGGCGTACACTGAAGCTTTCTTT. This codes for CASSLIRGAYTEAFF.

The sample holds a few counts of this clone. The genes are TRBV28 and TRBJ1-1, with D unresolved. V was trimmed by 6 bases and J by 10 bases, leaving 12 bases between them. This CDR3 region has 11 residues. The V gene's germline CDR1 is MDHEN and CDR2 SYDVKM. CDR3 DNA: TGTGCCAGCAGCCCGGGAAGGGCAGCTTTCTTT. Translation gives CASSPGRAAFF.

The rearrangement links TRBV5-1 to TRBJ1-1, with D maybe TRBD1 (5 bases). This CDR3 region has 12 residues. V was shortened by 2 bases and J by 4 bases, with 6 bases between the two germline ends. Germline V gene data show CDR1 as SGHRS and CDR2 as YFSETQ. CDR3 protein: CASSFGGTEAFF. CDR3 sequence (DNA): TGCGCCAGCAGCTTTGGGGGCACTGAAGCTTTCTTT. Looking up the rest from reference TRBV5-1 and TRBJ1-1 gives the full variable domain: KAGVTQTPRYLIKTRGQQVTLSCSPISGHRSVSWYQQTPGQGLQFLFEYFSETQRNKGNFPGRFSGRQFSNSRSEMNVSTLELGDSALYLCASSFGGTEAFFGQGTRLTVV.

The rearrangement joins TRBV10-3 to TRBJ2-7; 10 nucleotides align to TRBD2. CDR1 ENHRY and CDR2 SYGVKD come from the germline V gene. This CDR3 region has 17 residues. J gave up 0 bases and V 2 bases, and 7 bases lay outside the gene matches. The CDR3 coding sequence is TGTGCCATCAGTGAGGCCTCTCCTAGCGGGAGCTCCTACGAGCAGTACTTC. It specifies CAISEASPSGSSYEQYF.

The rearrangement links TRBV6-6 to TRBJ2-1, with no clear D. Trimming took off 2 bases at V and 0 bases at J, with 11 bases between the two ends. Germline V gene lookup returns CDR1 MNHNY and CDR2 SVGAGI (reference sequence). CDR3 length: 16 amino acids. CDR3 amino acids: CASSYETTSSYNEQFF. DNA of the CDR3: TGTGCCAGCAGTTACGAGACCACGAGCTCCTACAATGAGCAGTTCTTC.

The rearrangement links TRBV7-2 to TRBJ2-5, with 16 bases matching TRBD2. CDR3 length: 18 amino acids. In germline, CDR1 is SGHTA, CDR2 FQGNSA. The J segment lost 2 bases and the V segment lost 3 bases, leaving 6 bases of the junction unmatched. The CDR3 coding sequence is TGTGCCAGCAGCTTCGGGACTAGCGGGGGGGCACGGCAAGAGACCCAGTACTTC. Its protein product is CASSFGTSGGARQETQYF.

V and J are TRBV5-1 and TRBJ1-1; D possibly corresponds to TRBD1 (5 bases). The ends were cut back, 4 bases at V and 7 bases at J, with 11 bases in the middle. This CDR3 has 12 residues. Germline CDR1 SGHRS, CDR2 YFSETQ. In nucleotides, the CDR3 is TGCGCCAGCAGCACCAGTGACAGTGAAGCTTTCTTT. It yields the protein CASSTSDSEAFF. The full variable domain, rest sourced from reference TRBV5-1 and TRBJ1-1, is KAGVTQTPRYLIKTRGQQVTLSCSPISGHRSVSWYQQTPGQGLQFLFEYFSETQRNKGNFPGRFSGRQFSNSRSEMNVSTLELGDSALYLCASSTSDSEAFFGQGTRLTVV.

The rearrangement uses TRBV28 and TRBJ2-7; TRBD1 matches 8 bases. CDR1 MDHEN and CDR2 SYDVKM come from the germline V gene. The CDR3 is made up of 17 amino acids. Trimming at V came to 5 bases and at J to 7 bases, leaving 19 bases not matched to a gene. As DNA, the CDR3 is TGTGCCAGCAGTCGGCTGACAGGGGTTAATTCCGTGGGGGAGCAGTACTTC. Translated, it gives CASSRLTGVNSVGEQYF.

The chain joins TRBV2 to TRBJ1-4; D is perhaps TRBD1 (6 bases). The ends were cut back, 4 bases at V and 7 bases at J, with 10 bases in the middle. The CDR3 is 13 amino acids. The V gene's germline CDR1 is SNHLY and CDR2 FYNNEI. This CDR3 reads CASSVQGREKLFF. CDR3 sequence (DNA): TGTGCCAGCAGTGTCCAGGGGCGTGAAAAACTGTTTTTT.

The rearrangement uses TRBV7-2 and TRBJ1-3, with TRBD1 as a possible D gene (5 bases). The CDR3 contains 14 residues. V was trimmed by 3 bases and J by 3 bases, leaving 9 bases between them. Germline CDR1 is SGHTA and CDR2 is FQGNSA. In DNA, the CDR3 is TGTGCCAGCAGCTTGGTAGGGGTTGGAAACACCATATATTTT. Amino acids: CASSLVGVGNTIYF.

The genes are TRBV15 and TRBJ2-7; TRBD2 matches at 12 bases. The CDR3 loop spans 15 amino acids. Losses at the gene ends were 4 bases for V and 6 bases for J; bases not matched to a gene: 7. Germline V gene data show CDR1 as LNHNV and CDR2 as YYDKDF (reference sequence). The CDR3 DNA reads as TGTGCCACCAGCATCCTCCGGACTAGCGGGACCGAGCAGTACTTC. It specifies CATSILRTSGTEQYF. Combining the CDR3 with reference TRBV15 and TRBJ2-7 gives the whole variable domain DAMVIQNPRYQVTQFGKPVTLSCSQTLNHNVMYWYQQKSSQAPKLLFHYYDKDFNNEADTPDNFQSRRPNTSFCFLDIRSPGLGDTAMYLCATSILRTSGTEQYFGPGTRLTVT.